This is a list of T cell receptor beta chains from one sample in a study of TIL therapy for anti-PD-1-resistant metastatic lung cancer. Some clones are missing from TCRdb's copy, which holds only in-frame ones; the method was immunoSEQ multiplex PCR. The data show about 46,000 clones, approximately 83% seen once. This sample comprised blood, obtained at baseline. These receptor sequences come from a person aged 25-79 years with non-small cell lung cancer. The conserved cysteine and the conserved F or W are not part of the CDR3 here. Fields, in order: D gene, V gene, J gene, CDR3 protein. The D gene is left open where the match is weak.

TRBD2	TRBV27	TRBJ2-7	ASSSGLAGGEQY
TRBD2	TRBV3-1/TRBV3-2	TRBJ2-1	ASSQDWVTSGRGDTGNEQF
-	TRBV7-2	TRBJ2-2	ASSLSSRELF
-	TRBV20-1	TRBJ2-2	SARDTGELF
TRBD1	TRBV7-9	TRBJ1-1	ASSSLGGRGDTEAF
-	TRBV4-1	TRBJ2-7	ASSQDEGYRVSEQY
-	TRBV2	TRBJ1-2	ASTQEGMDYGYT
-	TRBV9	TRBJ2-7	ASSAGYEQY
-	TRBV19	TRBJ1-1	ASSMRVQVLGGTEAF
-	TRBV6-1	TRBJ1-6	ASSDRTDSLH
TRBD1	TRBV28	TRBJ2-7	ASTILGGGQGTYEQY
-	TRBV28	TRBJ1-1	ASSLQWDGRVTEAF
TRBD1	TRBV19	TRBJ1-4	ASSKGTAGEKLF
TRBD2	TRBV2	TRBJ2-7	ASSELPGTSGTYEQY
-	TRBV11-2	TRBJ2-2	ASSLGVGGPGELF
TRBD1	TRBV30	TRBJ1-1	AWNRGQGGNTEAF
TRBD1	TRBV12-3/TRBV12-4	TRBJ2-7	ASSRTGGYEQY
-	TRBV4-2	TRBJ1-2	ASSQDGQGYGYT
-	TRBV30	TRBJ1-2	AWSVGLPAIYGYT
TRBD2	TRBV3-1/TRBV3-2	TRBJ2-1	ASSQDVSGTSGTEQF
TRBD2	TRBV6-4	TRBJ2-1	ASSEGLAGPNEQF
TRBD2	TRBV7-8	TRBJ2-7	ASSLPPFGGGGYEQY
TRBD2	TRBV6-2/TRBV6-3	TRBJ2-2	ASSFQRAGGPANTGELF
-	TRBV29-1	TRBJ2-7	SAGEHLGYEQY
TRBD1	TRBV19	TRBJ2-5	ASSRMGQIQETQY
TRBD1	TRBV13	TRBJ2-4	ASSSTGGDSLNIQY
-	TRBV3-1/TRBV3-2	TRBJ1-3	ASSQAERWTGNTIY
-	TRBV5-1	TRBJ1-3	ASSFSSSGNTIY
-	TRBV7-2	TRBJ2-6	ASSLGSRAGANVLT
TRBD2	TRBV6-5	TRBJ2-7	ASSYTGLAGGYEQY
-	TRBV4-1	TRBJ2-3	ASSQDTTFTDTQY
-	TRBV30	TRBJ2-2	ACNKGTTGTNTGELF
-	TRBV5-6	TRBJ2-3	ASSWWGTDTQY
-	TRBV5-6	TRBJ2-7	ASSPLGRYEQY
-	TRBV7-3	TRBJ2-1	ASSPQGGSGTNEQF
-	TRBV28	TRBJ1-4	ASSSGDNEKLF
TRBD2	TRBV6-5	TRBJ2-7	ASRETSSSSYEQY
TRBD1	TRBV7-9	TRBJ1-2	ASSSSEGAYGYT
TRBD2	TRBV10-3	TRBJ2-2	AISAGTSGGPVTGELF
TRBD2	TRBV28	TRBJ2-3	ASSLPQRGDTQY
-	TRBV28	TRBJ1-1	ASSTWGGTEAF
TRBD2	TRBV7-2	TRBJ2-2	ASTLGTSGGAGELF
TRBD1	TRBV7-9	TRBJ2-7	ASSLVGTGRADYEQY
-	TRBV7-9	TRBJ2-2	ASSWSGTKNTGELF
TRBD2	TRBV4-3	TRBJ2-3	ASSQGTSGRDTQY
TRBD2	TRBV14	TRBJ2-5	ASSQGGGETQY
-	TRBV6-5	TRBJ2-3	ASSPLDTDTQY
-	TRBV15	TRBJ2-2	ATSMWAGELRTGELF
-	TRBV19	TRBJ1-1	ASRLQGLNTEAF
TRBD1	TRBV6-5	TRBJ1-2	ARYRGSDWVEGYT
TRBD2	TRBV7-9	TRBJ2-4	ASSLFLIAGASGNIQY
TRBD2	TRBV7-8	TRBJ2-1	ASSSSGTSEYNEQF
TRBD1	TRBV7-8	TRBJ2-7	ASSARDRPYEQY
-	TRBV5-1	TRBJ2-5	ASSLMETQY
TRBD2	TRBV19	TRBJ2-1	ASTNVGLAGHSYNEQF
TRBD1	TRBV5-1	TRBJ1-4	ASSLGQGAFNEKLF
-	TRBV9	TRBJ2-5	ASSVAGTVSETQY
-	TRBV5-1	TRBJ2-1	ASSVGLSSYNEQF